Below, 24 T cell receptor beta chains from the same sample are listed, as sequenced in a study of T cell repertoires in cytomegalovirus infection. These receptors' targets are unknown. A single record per CDR3 protein comes from TCRdb applying MiXCR to the reads. The table has 150,000 to 200,000 distinct CDR3 sequences, about 20% seen once. This sample comprised CD8+ T cells from cultured PBMCs, obtained from culture after CMV antigen stimulation. These receptors were taken from a human donor in good health (CMV status not recorded). Some clones in this sample may be carry-over from other donors' samples.

The CDR3 sequence is CASSQDEQGRAYEQYF. CDR3 DNA sequence: TGCGCCAGCAGCCAAGATGAGCAGGGTAGGGCCTACGAGCAGTACTTC. The chain carries TRBV4-1 and TRBJ2-7, with D perhaps matching TRBD1 (5 bases). The CDR3 loop spans 16 amino acids. The ends were cut back, 0 bases at V and 2 bases at J, with 14 bases in the middle. Per the germline V gene, CDR1 is MGHRA and CDR2 is YSYEKL.

This clonotype was observed a few times. V usage is TRBV25-1 and J usage is TRBJ1-1; TRBD1 matches 7 bases. The CDR3 is made up of 16 amino acids. The V gene's germline CDR1 is MGHDK and CDR2 SYGVNS. The J segment lost 1 base and the V segment lost 6 bases, leaving 11 bases of the junction unmatched. The chain's CDR3 is CASRSLGGQRNTEAFF. The CDR3, as DNA: TGTGCCAGCAGATCCCTGGGGGGACAGAGGAACACTGAAGCTTTCTTT.

The chain joins TRBV7-8 to TRBJ2-1; 7 bases fit TRBD2. Trimming cost V 5 bases and J 11 bases; bases outside gene matches: 15. Germline assignment: CDR1 SGHVS and CDR2 FQNEAQ. The CDR3 is 15 amino acids. The CDR3 DNA sequence: TGTGCCAGCAGCGACACCCGGGACTACAAAAGACAGCAGTTCTTC. Translating gives CASSDTRDYKRQQFF.

This chain joins TRBV16 and TRBJ2-3; D gene unclear. V was shortened by 6 bases and J by 1 base, with 11 bases between the two germline ends. The V gene's germline CDR1 is KGHSY and CDR2 FQNENV. This CDR3 region has 14 residues. CDR3 loop: CASSLIVGTDTQYF. In DNA form, the CDR3 reads TGTGCCAGCAGTTTGATCGTCGGCACAGATACGCAGTATTTT.

The V and J genes are TRBV12-3 or TRBV12-4 and TRBJ1-5, with 7 bases that match TRBD1. Germline trimming cut 7 bases from V and 1 base from J; bases unmatched to any gene: 7. The CDR3 covers 15 residues. CDR3 sequence reads: CASTLGQTSNQPQHF. The CDR3 coding sequence is TGTGCCAGCACCTTGGGACAGACAAGCAATCAGCCCCAGCATTTT.

This clonotype turned up a few times. The rearrangement links TRBV5-5 to TRBJ2-7; TRBD2 agrees at 8 bases. V was clipped by 0 bases and J by 5 bases; unmatched bases: 4. The CDR3 has 14 amino acids. The germline CDR1 and CDR2 sequences are SGHKS and YYEKEE (reference sequence). As DNA, the CDR3 is TGTGCCAGCAGCTTGGGTAGCGGGGCGGACGAGCAGTACTTC. Its protein product is CASSLGSGADEQYF. Using reference TRBV5-5 and TRBJ2-7 for the parts outside the CDR3, the full variable domain is DAGVTQSPTHLIKTRGQQVTLRCSPISGHKSVSWYQQVLGQGPQFIFQYYEKEERGRGNFPDRFSARQFPNYSSELNVNALLLGDSALYLCASSLGSGADEQYFGPGTRLTVT.

The V gene is TRBV7-2, the J gene TRBJ2-5; D is possibly TRBD1 or TRBD2 (5 bases each). Germline CDR1 reads SGHTA; CDR2 reads FQGNSA. This CDR3 is 13 amino acids long. Trimming left V 0 bases short and J 5 bases short, with 7 bases between. The DNA for the CDR3 is TGTGCCAGCAGCTTAGCAGGGACGGAGACCCAGTACTTC. It specifies CASSLAGTETQYF.

This clonotype appeared a few times. The rearrangement links TRBV27 to TRBJ2-7; tentatively, D is TRBD2 (6 bases). The CDR3 spans 12 residues. The ends were cut back, 6 bases at V and 4 bases at J, with 10 bases in the middle. CDR1 and CDR2 from the germline V gene are MNHEY and SMNVEV (reference sequence). The CDR3 nucleotides read TGTGCCAGCAGAGGAGGGTCATACGAGCAGTACTTC. The encoded protein is CASRGGSYEQYF.

J is TRBJ1-2 and V is TRBV4-1; D not resolved. Germline CDR1 MGHRA, CDR2 YSYEKL. Trimming stripped 5 bases from V and 5 bases from J, with 18 bases between. CDR3 size: 15 residues. The CDR3 spells CASSGWAFGGYGYTF. The CDR3 bases are TGCGCCAGCAGCGGTTGGGCGTTCGGAGGTTATGGCTACACCTTC.

The chain couples TRBV25-1 to TRBJ1-2; D not certain. CDR3 length equals 12 residues. Germline V lookup: CDR1 MGHDK, CDR2 SYGVNS. The V end lost 3 bases, the J end lost 2 bases, and 4 bases lay between the germline ends. CDR3 amino acids: CASSDENYGYTF. The CDR3 coding sequence is TGTGCCAGCAGTGACGAAAACTATGGCTACACCTTC.

The chain couples TRBV6-5 to TRBJ1-1, with TRBD1 as a possible D gene (6 bases). Germline V gene sequence: CDR1 MNHEY, CDR2 SVGAGI. The V end lost 0 bases, the J end lost 10 bases, and 12 bases lay between the germline ends. The length of the CDR3 is 13 residues. Here the CDR3 reads CASSYSGATRAFF. In DNA form, the CDR3 reads TGTGCCAGCAGTTACTCGGGGGCAACAAGAGCTTTCTTT.

The chain carries TRBV7-2 and TRBJ2-7; 10 bases are a match to TRBD1. V shed 7 bases and J 7 bases; nucleotides not matched to a gene: 13. The CDR3 runs 15 residues. Germline CDR1 SGHTA, CDR2 FQGNSA. The CDR3: CASTPYRDRGGEQYF. CDR3 sequence (DNA): TGTGCCAGCACCCCATACCGGGACAGGGGTGGAGAGCAGTACTTC.

The chain carries TRBV12-3 or TRBV12-4 and TRBJ2-1, with D tentatively TRBD2 (6 bases). The CDR3 sequence is 13 residues long. Trimming removed 5 bases from V and 6 bases from J, with 11 bases in between. This CDR3 reads CASSGGMLNEQFF. The CDR3 nucleotides are TGTGCCAGCAGTGGCGGGATGCTCAATGAGCAGTTCTTC.

This clonotype was observed a handful of times. This chain links TRBV7-9 with TRBJ2-1; 8 nucleotides match TRBD2. This CDR3 contains 16 residues. Germline assignment: CDR1 SEHNR and CDR2 FQNEAQ (reference sequence). V lost 1 base and J lost 8; bases outside the gene matches: 10. The CDR3 DNA sequence: TGTGCCAGCAGCTTAGTCGCGGGACTAGTGATCCATGAGCAGTTCTTC. As protein: CASSLVAGLVIHEQFF.

This clonotype was observed a few times. V usage is TRBV6-6 and J usage is TRBJ2-7; perhaps TRBD1 as D (6 bases). There are 18 residues in the CDR3. CDR1 and CDR2 (germline): MNHNY, SVGAGI (reference sequence). With 2 bases removed from V and 2 bases from J, the gap between germline ends came to 22 bases. CDR3 in amino acids: CASSYEGLRRGSTYEQYF. The CDR3 DNA follows: TGTGCCAGCAGTTACGAAGGCCTACGTAGGGGGAGTACCTACGAGCAGTACTTC.

There are a few counts of this clonotype. This chain connects TRBV12-3 or TRBV12-4 to TRBJ1-5, with a weak D call TRBD1 (6 bases). The germline V and J ends were trimmed by 1 base and 1 base, with 20 bases remaining between them. CDR3 size: 19 residues. The CDR3 loop reads CASSLGTEFPTGSNQPQHF. The DNA of the CDR3 is TGTGCCAGCAGTTTAGGGACAGAATTTCCCACCGGAAGCAATCAGCCCCAGCATTTT.

The V and J genes are TRBV7-3 and TRBJ1-4; a weak D match, TRBD1 (5 bases). V was pared by 3 bases and J by 14 bases, with 22 bases between. Germline CDR1 SGHTA, CDR2 FQGTGA. This CDR3 region has 15 residues. CDR3 in amino acids: CASSFTPGGRERLFF. In DNA, the CDR3 is TGTGCCAGCAGCTTCACACCCGGGGGGAGGGAGAGGCTGTTTTTT.

This clonotype came up once. V usage is TRBV7-2 and J usage is TRBJ1-2, with no clear D. Trimming took 5 bases from V and 2 from J, leaving 15 bases between them. The CDR3 runs to 15 residues. Germline V gene data show CDR1 as SGHTA and CDR2 as FQGNSA. CDR3 nucleotides: TGTGCCAGCAGCCCCAGCCTATACGAAAACTATGGCTACACCTTC. The encoded protein is CASSPSLYENYGYTF.

This clonotype has a handful of counts. The DNA of the CDR3 is TGCAGTGTCACCTCGGAGGGGCGATTAGCTGAAGCTTTCTTT. Protein product: CSVTSEGRLAEAFF. The rearrangement joins TRBV20-1 to TRBJ1-1; tentative D call: TRBD1 (5 bases). CDR1 is DFQATT and CDR2 is SNEGSKA in the germline V gene (reference sequence). Trimming stripped 7 bases from V and 6 bases from J, with 21 bases between. This CDR3 contains 14 residues.

The gene calls are TRBV12-3 or TRBV12-4 and TRBJ2-1; TRBD1 aligns across 9 bases. J lost 2 bases, V lost 5 bases, and 7 bases had no gene match. This CDR3 is 16 amino acids long. CDR3 sequence: CASSTWDREAYNEQFF. The CDR3 bases are TGTGCCAGCAGTACGTGGGACAGGGAGGCCTACAATGAGCAGTTCTTC.

This clonotype has a handful of counts. This chain uses TRBV7-9 with TRBJ2-5; D could derive from TRBD1 or TRBD2 (5 bases each). V was pared by 6 bases and J by 4 bases, with 18 bases between. Germline CDR1 SEHNR, CDR2 FQNEAQ (reference sequence). CDR3 length equals 15 residues. The CDR3: CASRGLSTGGETQYF. In DNA form, the CDR3 reads TGTGCCAGCAGGGGGCTTTCAACCGGAGGAGAGACCCAGTACTTC.

This chain links TRBV5-1 with TRBJ1-5, with 7 bases matching TRBD1. V trimming: 4 bases; J trimming: 4 bases; junction bases outside the gene matches: 14. The germline V gene encodes CDR1 SGHRS and CDR2 YFSETQ. The CDR3 contains 17 residues. For the CDR3, the DNA is TGCGCCAGCAGCCTAGGGACAGCCTACCCAAATAATCAGCCCCAGCATTTT. Translation gives CASSLGTAYPNNQPQHF.

V and J are TRBV5-6 and TRBJ2-1, with D tentatively TRBD2 (5 bases). CDR1 SGHDT and CDR2 YYEEEE come from the germline V gene. V dropped 3 bases and J dropped 0 bases, with 13 bases sitting between them. The CDR3 consists of 16 residues. CDR3 sequence: CASSSRTSLSYNEQFF. The CDR3 DNA sequence: TGTGCCAGCAGCTCGCGGACTTCACTCTCCTACAATGAGCAGTTCTTC.

The V call is TRBV11-2, the J call TRBJ2-5, with a possible D match to TRBD1 (6 bases). This CDR3 contains 14 residues. Germline values: CDR1 SGHAT, CDR2 FQNNGV. The V end was cut by 2 bases, the J end by 5 bases, with 12 bases between. CDR3 sequence reads: CASSLYQGTETQYF. The CDR3 DNA sequence: TGTGCCAGCAGCTTATACCAGGGGACGGAGACCCAGTACTTC.